Following are 23 T cell receptor beta chains from one sample sequenced in a study of T-cell memory formation after mild COVID-19. A single record per CDR3 protein comes from TCRdb applying MiXCR to the 5' RACE reads. The repertoire includes 300,000 to 400,000 distinct CDR3 sequences, 12% to 15% of them detected once, and about a fifth sits in the top ten. Sample: PBMCs or a T cell subset sorted from them (not recorded which). These receptors originate from a man between 18 and 29 years old who had mild COVID-19 (a few samples of this study predate the infection). Cell type and time point are not known.

In this sample, this clonotype turned up a few times. This chain connects TRBV20-1 to TRBJ2-6; D gene unclear. Looked up from germline, CDR1 is DFQATT and CDR2 is SNEGSKA (reference sequence). With 0 bases removed from V and 4 bases from J, the gap between germline ends came to 7 bases. This CDR3 comprises 14 residues. The CDR3 reads CSARDLGGANVLTF. The CDR3, as DNA: TGCAGTGCTAGAGATCTGGGGGGGGCCAACGTCCTGACTTTC.

V usage is TRBV6-2 or TRBV6-3 and J usage is TRBJ2-7, with TRBD2 matching 13 bases. CDR3 length equals 16 residues. Unmatched junction bases numbered 5, after V lost 2 bases and J lost 4 bases. The germline gives CDR1 MNHEY, CDR2 SVGEGT. The CDR3 bases are TGTGCCAGCAGTTACGGGGGACTAGCGGGGATGTACGAGCAGTACGTC. Translated, it gives CASSYGGLAGMYEQYV.

This clonotype was recorded a few times. The chain has TRBV7-9 and TRBJ1-6; possibly TRBD1 for D (5 bases). V was clipped by 6 bases and J by 14 bases, with 20 bases between them. CDR1 and CDR2 from the germline V gene are SEHNR and FQNEAQ (reference sequence). The CDR3 is 14 residues long. The CDR3 region is CASSSEGKIATLHF. Here the CDR3 DNA reads TGTGCCAGCAGTTCGGAGGGGAAAATTGCCACCCTCCACTTT.

This chain connects TRBV12-3 or TRBV12-4 to TRBJ1-4; D is uncertain. CDR3 length: 14 residues. Trimming took off 3 bases at V and 4 bases at J, with 9 bases between the two ends. DNA for the CDR3: TGTGCCAGCAGTTTTCTATCCGATAATGAAAAACTGTTTTTT. Its translation is CASSFLSDNEKLFF.

In its sample, this clonotype was seen a few times. The chain couples TRBV29-1 to TRBJ2-7; no firm D call. The length of the CDR3 is 13 residues. The V gene's germline CDR1 is SQVTM and CDR2 ANQGSEA. V lost 4 bases, J lost 7 bases, and 17 bases lay in between. CDR3 DNA sequence: TGCAGCGTTGTTTCTCAGGCCGGAGATGAGCAGTACTTC. This encodes CSVVSQAGDEQYF.

This clonotype was seen at least ten times. The chain employs TRBV6-6 and TRBJ2-3; D remains ambiguous. Between the trimmed V and J ends, which lost 6 bases and 4 bases, there was a span of 14 bases. Germline CDR1 reads MNHNY; CDR2 reads SVGAGI (reference sequence). This CDR3 comprises 14 residues. The CDR3 protein is CASSSNLGPDTQYF. The CDR3, as DNA: TGTGCCAGCAGCTCCAACCTCGGCCCAGATACGCAGTATTTT.

The V and J genes are TRBV28 and TRBJ1-1, with D unclear. V gave up 7 bases and J gave up 8 bases, with 17 bases separating them. The CDR3 has 13 residues. Germline loops: CDR1 MDHEN, CDR2 SYDVKM. The CDR3 nucleotides read TGTGCCAGCATCTCGGGCCAATCCAGGGAAGCTTTCTTT. Protein sequence: CASISGQSREAFF.

The chain employs TRBV7-2 and TRBJ2-5, with D possibly matching TRBD2 (5 bases). V gave up 2 bases and J gave up 5 bases, with 12 bases separating them. From germline, CDR1 is SGHTA and CDR2 FQGNSA. The CDR3 length is 14 residues. The CDR3 DNA reads as TGTGCCAGCAGCTTATCTTTATCGGGGGAGACCCAGTACTTC. Translated: CASSLSLSGETQYF. Full variable domain (missing parts from reference TRBV7-2 and TRBJ2-5): GAGVSQSPSNKVTEKGKDVELRCDPISGHTALYWYRQSLGQGLEFLIYFQGNSAPDKSGLPSDRFSAERTGGSVSTLTIQRTQQEDSAVYLCASSLSLSGETQYFGPGTRLLVL.

The chain joins TRBV6-2 or TRBV6-3 to TRBJ2-7, with 13 bases identical to TRBD2. CDR3 size: 15 residues. Per germline, CDR1 MNHEY and CDR2 SVGEGT. V lost 0 bases, J lost 7 bases, and 3 bases stayed unmatched. CDR3 loop: CASSYSRLAGGEQYF. In nucleotides, the CDR3 is TGTGCCAGCAGTTACTCGCGACTAGCGGGGGGTGAGCAGTACTTC.

This clonotype was found many times. The chain uses TRBV6-6 and TRBJ2-4; D may be TRBD2 (6 bases). The V and J ends lost 7 bases and 0 bases respectively, with 16 bases between them. From germline, CDR1 is MNHNY and CDR2 SVGAGI (reference sequence). The CDR3 totals 16 residues. The CDR3 region is CASTPSVELAKNIQYF. The CDR3 DNA is TGTGCCAGCACCCCTAGCGTGGAGTTAGCCAAAAACATTCAGTACTTC.

This rearrangement joins TRBV10-2 to TRBJ1-6, with a possible D match to TRBD1 (6 bases). V lost 0 bases and J 6 bases, leaving 12 bases between the germline ends. The CDR3 runs 16 residues. CDR1 is WSHSY, CDR2 SAAADI, per germline. The CDR3 bases are TGCGCCAGCAGTGAGTCCCGACAGGCCCTTAATTCACCCCTCCACTTT. Translated, it gives CASSESRQALNSPLHF.

The V call is TRBV11-2, the J call TRBJ2-1; D remains unclear. This CDR3 contains 16 residues. Trimming removed 5 bases from V and 2 bases from J, with 16 bases in between. The V gene's germline CDR1 is SGHAT and CDR2 FQNNGV. The CDR3 loop is CASSPEPVGTYNEQFF. The CDR3 DNA sequence: TGTGCCAGCAGCCCTGAACCGGTTGGAACCTACAATGAGCAGTTCTTC.

This clonotype was observed many times. The rearrangement links TRBV7-8 to TRBJ2-7, with D possibly TRBD2 on 6 matching bases. The V gene lost 6 bases and the J gene lost 3 bases, with 12 bases spanning the gap. CDR3 length equals 13 residues. CDR1 and CDR2 from the germline V gene are SGHVS and FQNEAQ. Here the CDR3 reads CASREGRYYEQYF. CDR3 sequence (DNA): TGTGCCAGCAGGGAGGGGCGATACTACGAGCAGTACTTC.

The chain uses TRBV6-6 and TRBJ2-3; no firm D call. Trimming stripped 5 bases from V and 0 bases from J, with 12 bases between. Germline values: CDR1 MNHNY, CDR2 SVGAGI (reference sequence). CDR3 length equals 15 residues. CDR3 DNA sequence: TGTGCCAGCAGTAAACCTCAGGCTAGCACAGATACGCAGTATTTT. This gives the protein CASSKPQASTDTQYF.

The chain has TRBV5-1 and TRBJ2-1; D assignment may be TRBD1 or TRBD2 (5 bases each). V shed 3 bases and J shed 4 bases, with 17 bases lying between them. This CDR3 comprises 16 residues. The V gene's germline CDR1 is SGHRS and CDR2 YFSETQ. As DNA, the CDR3 is TGCGCCAGCAGCTCCACCGGGACCGACTCTTACAATGAGCAGTTCTTC. Translated: CASSSTGTDSYNEQFF.

This clonotype has just a few counts. This chain joins TRBV20-1 and TRBJ2-5, with TRBD2 identical over 9 bases. The CDR3 spans 16 residues. The V and J ends lost 3 bases and 2 bases, in that order; junction bases with no gene match: 10. Germline V gene lookup returns CDR1 DFQATT and CDR2 SNEGSKA (reference sequence). The CDR3 is CSASSSGGTLQETQYF. In nucleotides, the CDR3 is TGCAGTGCTAGTTCGAGCGGGGGGACCTTGCAAGAGACCCAGTACTTC.

This clonotype has just a few counts. CDR3 nucleotides: TGTGCCAGCAGTCGGACTAGCGGGGGGCCGCACACCGGGGAGCTGTTTTTT. Translating gives CASSRTSGGPHTGELFF. The chain joins TRBV7-3 to TRBJ2-2; 14 nucleotides agree with TRBD2. In germline, CDR1 is SGHTA, CDR2 FQGTGA. V was pared by 6 bases and J by 3 bases, with 6 bases of the junction left unmatched. The length of the CDR3 is 17 residues.

The V call is TRBV5-4, the J call TRBJ2-2, with 8 bases matching TRBD2. Per germline, CDR1 SGHNT and CDR2 YYREEE (reference sequence). Trimming took 4 bases from V and 7 from J; bases not matched to a gene: 9. The CDR3 loop spans 15 amino acids. CDR3 sequence (DNA): TGTGCCAGCAGCCCGTCGGGGGGGGCTAACGGGGAGCTGTTTTTT. Translating gives CASSPSGGANGELFF.

The chain couples TRBV7-6 to TRBJ2-1; 7 positions match TRBD2. V trimming: 5 bases; J trimming: 7 bases; junction bases outside the gene matches: 8. Looked up from germline, CDR1 is SGHVS and CDR2 is FNYEAQ. The CDR3 is made up of 14 amino acids. In DNA, the CDR3 is TGTGCCAGCAGCGCGCCAGGGACTACGAATGAGCAGTTCTTC. This translates into CASSAPGTTNEQFF.

This clonotype showed up just a few times. The J gene is TRBJ2-1, the V gene TRBV12-3 or TRBV12-4; D possibly corresponds to TRBD2 (7 bases). Trimming pared 6 bases from V and 3 bases from J, leaving 15 bases between. CDR3 size: 15 residues. CDR3 sequence: CASRTLGGVYNEQFF. In DNA form, the CDR3 reads TGTGCCAGCAGGACCCTAGGGGGGGTCTACAATGAGCAGTTCTTC.

The sample holds a few counts of this clonotype. This chain uses TRBV9 with TRBJ1-6, with D possibly matching TRBD1 (6 bases). The CDR3 length is 16 residues. V dropped 0 bases and J dropped 9 bases, with 16 bases sitting between them. Per germline, CDR1 SGDLS and CDR2 YYNGEE. The CDR3 here is CASSVALAGAGSPLHF. The CDR3 DNA follows: TGTGCCAGCAGCGTAGCTCTCGCAGGGGCAGGTTCACCCCTCCACTTT.

The table lists this clonotype with a few counts. The chain combines TRBV18 with TRBJ2-3, with D maybe TRBD2 (6 bases). Deletions cut 3 bases from V and 7 bases from J, with 14 bases between. The germline CDR1 and CDR2 sequences are KGHSH and LQKENI. This CDR3 is built from 14 residues. CDR3 nucleotide sequence: TGTGCCAGCTCACCGGGGGGAAGTCCGTATACGCAGTATTTT. It translates to CASSPGGSPYTQYF.

In its sample, this clonotype was seen a few times. The CDR3 bases are TGCGCCAGCAGCCAAGGGAGCTTCTACACTGAAGCTTTCTTT. Residues: CASSQGSFYTEAFF. The chain links TRBV4-1 to TRBJ1-1; no clear D. Germline V gene sequence: CDR1 MGHRA, CDR2 YSYEKL. The CDR3 extends over 14 amino acids. Trimming stripped 1 base from V and 3 bases from J, with 9 bases between.